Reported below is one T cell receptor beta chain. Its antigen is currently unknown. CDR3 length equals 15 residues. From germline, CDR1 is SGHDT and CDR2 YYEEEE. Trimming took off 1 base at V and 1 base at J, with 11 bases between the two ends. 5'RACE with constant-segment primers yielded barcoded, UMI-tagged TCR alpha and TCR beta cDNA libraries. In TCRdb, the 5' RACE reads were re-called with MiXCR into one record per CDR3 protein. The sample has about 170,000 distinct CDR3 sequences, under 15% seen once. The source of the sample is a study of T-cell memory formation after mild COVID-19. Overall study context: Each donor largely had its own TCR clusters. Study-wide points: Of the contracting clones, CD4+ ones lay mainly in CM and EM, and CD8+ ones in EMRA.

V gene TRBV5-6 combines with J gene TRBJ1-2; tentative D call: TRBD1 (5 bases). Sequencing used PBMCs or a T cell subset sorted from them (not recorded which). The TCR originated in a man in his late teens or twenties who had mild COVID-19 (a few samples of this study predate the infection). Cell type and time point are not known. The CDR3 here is CASSLKQVHNYGYTF. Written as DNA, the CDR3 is TGTGCCAGCAGCTTGAAACAGGTCCATAACTATGGCTACACCTTC.